The 8 T cell receptor beta chains below come from one sample, sequenced in a study of identical twins. Each CDR3 protein is one row after TCRdb ran MiXCR on the 5' RACE reads. The sample has roughly 250,000 distinct CDR3 sequences, over 12% seen once; the top ten hold under 9.5%. Sequenced material: memory (CD45RO+) T cells sorted from blood. These receptors were taken from a woman in her late teens or twenties in good health.

This clonotype was observed at least ten times. The chain uses TRBV5-1 and TRBJ1-1; D remains ambiguous. CDR1 is SGHRS and CDR2 is YFSETQ in the germline V gene. The CDR3 sequence is 14 residues long. The ends were cut back, 4 bases at V and 4 bases at J, with 14 bases in the middle. CDR3 residues: CASSPVALGTEAFF. The DNA of the CDR3 is TGCGCCAGCAGCCCGGTAGCTCTGGGCACTGAAGCTTTCTTT.

There are a few counts of this clonotype. CDR3 sequence reads: CASSRGYSYEQYF. The CDR3, as DNA: TGTGCCAGCAGTCGGGGTTACTCCTACGAGCAGTACTTC. J is TRBJ2-7 and V is TRBV6-2 or TRBV6-3, with a possible D match to TRBD2 (5 bases). The CDR3 runs to 13 residues. Deletions cut 5 bases from V and 0 bases from J, with 8 bases between. The V gene's germline CDR1 is MNHEY and CDR2 SVGEGT.

This clonotype has only a few counts. The V gene is TRBV7-8, the J gene TRBJ2-7, with TRBD2 matching over 9 bases. Germline V gene sequence: CDR1 SGHVS, CDR2 FQNEAQ. The CDR3 is 13 amino acids. J lost 7 bases, V lost 1 base, and 2 bases had no gene match. CDR3 sequence (DNA): TGTGCCAGCAGCTTAGATACTAGCGGGGAGCAGTACTTC. This translates into CASSLDTSGEQYF.

This chain links TRBV5-1 with TRBJ2-7, with a possible D match to TRBD1 (6 bases). Germline-derived CDR1 and CDR2 are SGHRS and YFSETQ. The V gene lost 2 bases and the J gene lost 7 bases, with 19 bases spanning the gap. This CDR3 comprises 15 residues. The CDR3 sequence: CASSFEGRGSGEQYF. The CDR3 bases are TGCGCCAGCAGCTTTGAGGGCAGGGGATCGGGAGAGCAGTACTTC.

This clonotype was seen at least ten times. The rearrangement links TRBV5-1 to TRBJ1-2; 12 bases agree with TRBD1. With V trimmed by 4 bases and J by 8 bases, 9 bases remained unmatched. Germline V gene sequence: CDR1 SGHRS, CDR2 YFSETQ. This CDR3 comprises 15 residues. The CDR3 loop reads CASSPGTGGGYGYTF. The CDR3 region has the DNA TGCGCCAGCAGCCCCGGGACAGGGGGCGGGTACGGCTACACCTTC.

The chain has TRBV10-3 and TRBJ2-5; no reliable D call. The V end lost 3 bases, the J end lost 5 bases, and 7 bases lay between the germline ends. Germline loops: CDR1 ENHRY, CDR2 SYGVKD. The CDR3 contains 12 residues. The DNA of the CDR3 is TGTGCCATCAGTGATCGATCGGAGACCCAGTACTTC. It encodes CAISDRSETQYF.

This chain uses TRBV4-3 with TRBJ2-4; D not resolved. The V end was cut by 1 base, the J end by 11 bases, with 12 bases between. This CDR3 has 13 amino acids. Germline V gives CDR1 LGHNA, CDR2 YSLEER. Here the CDR3 reads CASSQGEWEVQYF. The CDR3 DNA reads as TGCGCCAGCAGCCAAGGAGAGTGGGAAGTTCAGTACTTC.

V and J are TRBV25-1 and TRBJ2-2, with 8 bases that match TRBD2. V shed 6 bases, J shed 9 bases, and the junction held 12 bases outside the gene matches. The germline V gene has CDR1 MGHDK and CDR2 SYGVNS. The CDR3 has 15 amino acids. CDR3 loop: CASRPGGPLFRELFF. The CDR3 coding sequence is TGTGCCAGCAGGCCGGGAGGGCCTCTTTTCCGGGAGCTGTTTTTT.